The T cell receptor (beta chain) under discussion was sequenced for a study of identical twins. Overall study findings and caveats: Fewer insertions marked abundant cord blood beta clonotypes; young adult naive trended weakly, memory not at all. Within monozygotic twins, out-of-frame TCR alpha sharing was underestimated by the models.

V shed 4 bases, J shed 4 bases, and the junction held 1 base outside the gene matches. This CDR3 is built from 13 residues. Germline V CDR1 and CDR2: SNHLY, FYNNEI. Only a few counts were recorded for this clonotype. Its antigen is as yet unknown. TCRdb fed the 5' RACE reads into MiXCR, producing one record per CDR3 protein. The sample includes about 100,000 distinct CDR3 sequences, 5.5% to 7% of them seen just once. Source material: memory T cells sorted from blood. The clonotype was recovered from a woman aged 45-65 years in good health. The J gene is TRBJ2-5, the V gene TRBV2, with 9 bases identical to TRBD2. CDR3 loop: CASSGGRVETQYF. CDR3 coding DNA: TGTGCCAGCAGTGGCGGGAGGGTAGAGACCCAGTACTTC. The whole variable domain, filled in from reference TRBV2 and TRBJ2-5, reads EPEVTQTPSHQVTQMGQEVILRCVPISNHLYFYWYRQILGQKVEFLVSFYNNEISEKSEIFDDQFSVERPDGSNFTLKIRSTKLEDSAMYFCASSGGRVETQYFGPGTRLLVL.